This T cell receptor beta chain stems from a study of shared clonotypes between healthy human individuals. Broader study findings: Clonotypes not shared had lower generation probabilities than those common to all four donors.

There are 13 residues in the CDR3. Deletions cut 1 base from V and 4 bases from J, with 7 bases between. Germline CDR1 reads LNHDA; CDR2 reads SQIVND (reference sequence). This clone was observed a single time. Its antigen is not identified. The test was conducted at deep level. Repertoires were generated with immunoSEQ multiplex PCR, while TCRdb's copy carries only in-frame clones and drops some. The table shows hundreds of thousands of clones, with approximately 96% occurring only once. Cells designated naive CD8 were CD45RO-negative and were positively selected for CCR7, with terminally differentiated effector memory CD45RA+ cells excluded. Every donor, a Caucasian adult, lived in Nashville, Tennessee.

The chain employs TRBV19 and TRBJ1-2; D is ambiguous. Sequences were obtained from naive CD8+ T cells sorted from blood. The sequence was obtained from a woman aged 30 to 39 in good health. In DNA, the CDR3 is TGTGCCAGTAGTATAGGGACGGCCTATGGCTACACCTTC. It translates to CASSIGTAYGYTF. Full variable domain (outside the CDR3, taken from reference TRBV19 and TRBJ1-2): DGGITQSPKYLFRKEGQNVTLSCEQNLNHDAMYWYRQDPGQGLRLIYYSQIVNDFQKGDIAEGYSVSREKKESFPLTVTSAQKNPTAFYLCASSIGTAYGYTFGSGTRLTVV.